The T cell receptor (beta chain) described here comes from a study of control samples from healthy donors and cancer patients. TCRdb's table, derived via immunoSEQ multiplex PCR, lists solely in-frame clones and lacks some. The sample records tens of thousands of clones, approximately 91% being singletons. V was clipped by 1 base and J by 12 bases, with 12 bases between them. This CDR3 is built from 12 residues. Germline V CDR1 and CDR2: SGHAT, FQDESV (reference sequence). The rearrangement joins TRBV11-1 to TRBJ1-1; D is possibly TRBD1 (5 bases). Specimen: PBMCs. This receptor was taken from a woman aged 50 to 60 with colorectal cancer. CDR3 protein: CASSLVGELPFF. CDR3 sequence (DNA): TGTGCCAGCAGCTTAGTGGGGGAGTTGCCTTTCTTT.